This is a list of T cell receptor beta chains from one sample in a study of cytomegalovirus exposure and HLA in healthy donors. Sequencing was performed with immunoSEQ multiplex PCR; in TCRdb, only in-frame clones are kept and a portion is missing. This table holds 150,000 to 200,000 clones, around 80% found once. Sequencing input: PBMCs. These receptors all come from a woman between 25 and 40 years old in good health and CMV-seropositive. CDR3s include the opening cysteine and the closing phenylalanine or tryptophan. D genes are given only for firm matches. Not every row has a clone size; where given, it reads once, few, many or a size class.

j_gene: TRBJ2-7
d_gene: .
abundance: .
v_gene: TRBV9
CDR3aa: CASSVGGLNLYEQYF
CDR3nt: TGTGCCAGCAGCGTAGGGGGACTGAATCTCTACGAGCAGTACTTC

j_gene: TRBJ1-4
d_gene: .
abundance: .
v_gene: TRBV2
CDR3aa: CASSKTGEKLFF
CDR3nt: TGTGCCAGCAGTAAGACAGGTGAAAAACTGTTTTTT

j_gene: TRBJ2-4
d_gene: TRBD2
abundance: .
v_gene: TRBV15
CDR3aa: CATSPAGGRDIQYF
CDR3nt: TGTGCCACCAGCCCGGCGGGAGGGAGGGACATTCAGTACTTC

j_gene: TRBJ1-2
d_gene: .
abundance: .
v_gene: TRBV29-1
CDR3aa: CSVGGGDRGYTF
CDR3nt: TGCAGCGTTGGAGGGGGGGACCGTGGCTACACCTTC

j_gene: TRBJ2-7
d_gene: TRBD2
abundance: .
v_gene: TRBV4-3
CDR3aa: CASSHVAGGRGEQYF
CDR3nt: TGCGCCAGCAGCCACGTAGCGGGGGGGCGAGGGGAGCAGTACTTC

j_gene: TRBJ1-2
d_gene: .
abundance: .
v_gene: TRBV19
CDR3aa: CASSTPPGSRGYTF
CDR3nt: TGTGCCAGTAGTACGCCCCCCGGGTCTCGTGGCTACACCTTC

j_gene: TRBJ1-4
d_gene: .
abundance: .
v_gene: TRBV5-4
CDR3aa: CASSSGAAGEKLFF
CDR3nt: TGTGCCAGCAGCTCGGGGGCAGCGGGGGAAAAACTGTTTTTT

j_gene: TRBJ2-1
d_gene: TRBD2
abundance: once
v_gene: TRBV29-1
CDR3aa: CSARRAGGPSYNEQFF
CDR3nt: TGCAGCGCCCGAAGGGCGGGGGGTCCTTCCTACAATGAGCAGTTCTTC

j_gene: TRBJ2-7
d_gene: TRBD1
abundance: .
v_gene: TRBV4-1
CDR3aa: CASSQDDRDVIEQYF
CDR3nt: TGCGCCAGCAGCCAAGATGACAGGGACGTTATCGAGCAGTACTTC

j_gene: TRBJ2-1
d_gene: .
abundance: .
v_gene: TRBV7-9
CDR3aa: CASSSMRDPRVGEQFF
CDR3nt: TGTGCCAGCAGTTCTATGCGGGACCCGAGGGTGGGAGAGCAGTTCTTC

j_gene: TRBJ2-5
d_gene: TRBD1
abundance: .
v_gene: TRBV4-2
CDR3aa: CASSQDPGQGETQYF
CDR3nt: TGTGCCAGCAGCCAAGACCCCGGACAGGGTGAGACCCAGTACTTC

j_gene: TRBJ1-5
d_gene: .
abundance: .
v_gene: TRBV6-1
CDR3aa: CASSLRYSNQPQHF
CDR3nt: TGTGCCAGCAGTTTACGGTATAGCAATCAGCCCCAGCATTTT

j_gene: TRBJ2-1
d_gene: TRBD2
abundance: .
v_gene: TRBV29-1
CDR3aa: CSVSPPTSGSIYEQFF
CDR3nt: TGCAGCGTTTCTCCCCCGACTAGCGGGAGTATCTATGAGCAGTTCTTC

j_gene: TRBJ2-7
d_gene: TRBD1
abundance: .
v_gene: TRBV18
CDR3aa: CASSPGQTYEQYF
CDR3nt: TGTGCCAGCTCACCGGGACAGACCTACGAGCAGTACTTC

j_gene: TRBJ2-7
d_gene: TRBD1
abundance: .
v_gene: TRBV11-3
CDR3aa: CASSSGQGVTYEQYF
CDR3nt: TGTGCCAGCAGCTCAGGACAGGGGGTAACTTACGAGCAGTACTTC

j_gene: TRBJ1-1
d_gene: .
abundance: .
v_gene: TRBV6-1
CDR3aa: CASGGEDTEAFF
CDR3nt: TGTGCCAGCGGGGGGGAGGACACTGAAGCTTTCTTT

j_gene: TRBJ1-4
d_gene: TRBD1
abundance: .
v_gene: TRBV4-3
CDR3aa: CASSQATGGFINEKLFF
CDR3nt: TGCGCCAGCAGCCAGGCTACAGGGGGCTTTATAAATGAAAAACTGTTTTTT

j_gene: TRBJ2-7
d_gene: TRBD1
abundance: .
v_gene: TRBV5-1
CDR3aa: CASSSGQETYEQYF
CDR3nt: TGCGCCAGCAGCTCAGGACAGGAGACCTACGAGCAGTACTTC